The rows below give T cell receptor beta chains drawn from one sample of a study of cytomegalovirus exposure and HLA in healthy donors. Repertoires were generated with immunoSEQ multiplex PCR, while TCRdb's copy carries only in-frame clones and drops some. The data hold 150,000 to 200,000 clones, with 70% to 80% observed a single time. The sample taken for sequencing was PBMCs. All receptors derive from a woman aged 50 to 60 in good health and CMV-seronegative. CDR3s include the opening cysteine and the closing phenylalanine or tryptophan. A D gene is named only where the DNA matches it firmly.

CDR3nt: TGTGCCAGCAGCCCTCCCCCCTCGGGGGGGACCTACGAGCAGTACTTC; CDR3aa: CASSPPPSGGTYEQYF; j_gene: TRBJ2-7; d_gene: TRBD2; v_gene: TRBV11-2
CDR3nt: TGTGCCAGCAGCTTAGGCATCAACACTGAAGCTTTCTTT; CDR3aa: CASSLGINTEAFF; j_gene: TRBJ1-1; d_gene: NA; v_gene: TRBV7-3
CDR3nt: TGTGCCAGCAGCGGGGGCCTAGGGCCATACAATGAGCAGTTCTTC; CDR3aa: CASSGGLGPYNEQFF; j_gene: TRBJ2-1; d_gene: NA; v_gene: TRBV5-8
CDR3nt: TGTGCCAGCAGCTTACTAGATAATTCACCCCTCCACTTT; CDR3aa: CASSLLDNSPLHF; j_gene: TRBJ1-6; d_gene: NA; v_gene: TRBV7-9
CDR3nt: TGTGCCAGCAGTTACAGAGATCAGCCCCAGCATTTT; CDR3aa: CASSYRDQPQHF; j_gene: TRBJ1-5; d_gene: NA; v_gene: TRBV6-5
CDR3nt: TGTGCCAGCAGTCTCCCGGTGTCCCCCCTCCACTTT; CDR3aa: CASSLPVSPLHF; j_gene: TRBJ1-6; d_gene: NA; v_gene: TRBV7-9
CDR3nt: TGTGCCAGCAGTTACATTGTTTTAGAAACGGCCGGGACAGGGGACTACGAGCAGTACTTC; CDR3aa: CASSYIVLETAGTGDYEQYF; j_gene: TRBJ2-7; d_gene: TRBD1; v_gene: TRBV6-8
CDR3nt: TGTGCCAGCAGGAGGGACAGGAACACCGGGGAGCTGTTTTTT; CDR3aa: CASRRDRNTGELFF; j_gene: TRBJ2-2; d_gene: TRBD1; v_gene: TRBV6-1
CDR3nt: TGTGCCAGCAGTTACTCGTCTAGCGGGGTTAAAGAGACCCAGTACTTC; CDR3aa: CASSYSSSGVKETQYF; j_gene: TRBJ2-5; d_gene: TRBD2; v_gene: TRBV6-5
CDR3nt: TGTGCCAGCAGCCAACCCGGACTAGCGGGATCTAAAGGGGGTATTAATGAGCAGTTCTTC; CDR3aa: CASSQPGLAGSKGGINEQFF; j_gene: TRBJ2-1; d_gene: TRBD2; v_gene: TRBV27
CDR3nt: TGTGCCAGCAGTTGGGTTAAGTTTGGGCCGGTTGGCGAGCAGTACTTC; CDR3aa: CASSWVKFGPVGEQYF; j_gene: TRBJ2-7; d_gene: NA; v_gene: TRBV27
CDR3nt: TGTGCCAGTAGGCTAGCAGGTGATACGCAGTATTTT; CDR3aa: CASRLAGDTQYF; j_gene: TRBJ2-3; d_gene: NA; v_gene: TRBV19
CDR3nt: TGCGCCAGCAGCCTAGCGGGGGCCCTATATGAGCAGTTCTTC; CDR3aa: CASSLAGALYEQFF; j_gene: TRBJ2-1; d_gene: TRBD2; v_gene: TRBV4-3